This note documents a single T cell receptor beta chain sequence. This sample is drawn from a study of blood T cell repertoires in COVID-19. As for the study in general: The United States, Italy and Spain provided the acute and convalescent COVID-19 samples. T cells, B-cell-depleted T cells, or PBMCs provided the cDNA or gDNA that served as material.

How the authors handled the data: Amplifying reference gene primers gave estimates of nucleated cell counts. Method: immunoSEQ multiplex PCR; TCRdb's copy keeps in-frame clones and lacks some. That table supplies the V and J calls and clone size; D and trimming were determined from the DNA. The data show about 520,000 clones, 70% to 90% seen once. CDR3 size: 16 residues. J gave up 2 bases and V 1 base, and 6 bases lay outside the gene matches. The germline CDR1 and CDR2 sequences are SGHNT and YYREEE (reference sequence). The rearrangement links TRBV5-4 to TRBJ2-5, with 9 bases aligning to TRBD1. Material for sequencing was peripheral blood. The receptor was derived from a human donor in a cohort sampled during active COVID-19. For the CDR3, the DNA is TGTGCCAGCAGCTTGTCCGGGACAGGGTTTCAAGAGACCCAGTACTTC. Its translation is CASSLSGTGFQETQYF. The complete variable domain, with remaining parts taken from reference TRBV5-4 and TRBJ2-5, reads ETGVTQSPTHLIKTRGQQVTLRCSSQSGHNTVSWYQQALGQGPQFIFQYYREEENGRGNFPPRFSGLQFPNYSSELNVNALELDDSALYLCASSLSGTGFQETQYFGPGTRLLVL.